This TCR beta chain is from a study of control samples from healthy donors and cancer patients. The data were produced by immunoSEQ multiplex PCR, yet TCRdb's version contains in-frame clones alone and is incomplete. The sample contains tens of thousands of clones, approximately 96% of which appear only once. The sample taken for sequencing was blood. This sequence originates from a young woman in good health.

CDR3 coding DNA: TGTGCCAGCAGTGAAGTTACGGGAGGCAATGAGCAGTTCTTC. Amino acid sequence: CASSEVTGGNEQFF. The chain carries TRBV2 and TRBJ2-1, with TRBD2 matching over 7 bases. The CDR3 is made up of 14 amino acids. The germline CDR1 and CDR2 sequences are SNHLY and FYNNEI. Trimming took 1 base from V and 6 from J; bases not matched to a gene: 3.